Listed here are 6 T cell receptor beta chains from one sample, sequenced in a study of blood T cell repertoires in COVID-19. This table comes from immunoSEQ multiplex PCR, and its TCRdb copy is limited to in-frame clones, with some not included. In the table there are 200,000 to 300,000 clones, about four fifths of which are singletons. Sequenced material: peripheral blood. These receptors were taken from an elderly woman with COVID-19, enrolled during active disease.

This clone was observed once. The CDR3 DNA reads as TGTGCCAGCAGTTACCGCAGGGCGCCGAACACTGAAGCTTTCTTT. Its translation is CASSYRRAPNTEAFF. This sequence joins TRBV6-2 or TRBV6-3 and TRBJ1-1; D is perhaps TRBD1 (5 bases). Germline V gives CDR1 MNHEY, CDR2 SVGEGT. V lost 2 bases to trimming and J lost 1 base, with 11 bases between them. This CDR3 has 15 amino acids.

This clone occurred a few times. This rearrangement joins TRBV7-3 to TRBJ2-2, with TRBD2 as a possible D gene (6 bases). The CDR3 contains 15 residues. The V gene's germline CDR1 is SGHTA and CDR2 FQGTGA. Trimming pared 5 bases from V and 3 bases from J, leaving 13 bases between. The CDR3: CASSTLGGYTGELFF. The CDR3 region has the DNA TGTGCCAGCAGCACTCTGGGGGGTTACACCGGGGAGCTGTTTTTT. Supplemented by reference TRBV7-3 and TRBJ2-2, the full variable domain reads GAGVSQTPSNKVTEKGKYVELRCDPISGHTALYWYRQSLGQGPEFLIYFQGTGAADDSGLPNDRFFAVRPEGSVSTLKIQRTERGDSAVYLCASSTLGGYTGELFFGEGSRLTVL.

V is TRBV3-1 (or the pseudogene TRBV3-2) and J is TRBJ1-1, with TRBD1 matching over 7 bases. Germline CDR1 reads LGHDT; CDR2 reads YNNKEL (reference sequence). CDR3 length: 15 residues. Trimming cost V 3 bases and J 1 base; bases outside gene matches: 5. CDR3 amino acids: CASSHSRQGNTEAFF. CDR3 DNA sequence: TGTGCCAGCAGCCATTCCAGACAGGGGAACACTGAAGCTTTCTTT.

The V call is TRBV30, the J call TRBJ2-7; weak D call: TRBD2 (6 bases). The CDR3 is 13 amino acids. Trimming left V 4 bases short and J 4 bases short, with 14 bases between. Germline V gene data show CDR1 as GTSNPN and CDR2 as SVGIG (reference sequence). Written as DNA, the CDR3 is TGTGCCTGGAACGACCAGGGAGGTTACGAGCAGTACTTC. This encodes CAWNDQGGYEQYF.

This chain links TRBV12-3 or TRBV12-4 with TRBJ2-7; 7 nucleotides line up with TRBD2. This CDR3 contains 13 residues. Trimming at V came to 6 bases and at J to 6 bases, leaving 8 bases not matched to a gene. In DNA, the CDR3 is TGTGCCAGCAGACAAGCGGGGTCCGGCGAGCAGTACTTC. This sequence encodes CASRQAGSGEQYF.

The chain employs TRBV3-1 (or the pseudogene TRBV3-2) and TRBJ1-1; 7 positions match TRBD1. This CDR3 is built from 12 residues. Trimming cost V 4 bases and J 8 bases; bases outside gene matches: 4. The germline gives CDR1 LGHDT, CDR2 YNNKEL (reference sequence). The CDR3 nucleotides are TGTGCCAGCAGCCTGAGACAGGGAGAAGCTTTCTTT. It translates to CASSLRQGEAFF.